One and the same sample provided the 22 T cell receptor beta chains below, sequenced in a study of T cell changes during pregnancy in multiple sclerosis. The method was immunoSEQ multiplex PCR; TCRdb's version includes in-frame clones alone and lacks a portion of them. The sample holds around 30,000 clones, more than 90% seen once. Source: CD8+ T cells from peripheral blood mononuclear cells, taken before pregnancy. The receptors here all came from a female donor with multiple sclerosis, enrolled in a pregnancy study.

V gene TRBV9 combines with J gene TRBJ2-3; 9 nucleotides align to TRBD2. V lost 3 bases and J lost 1; bases outside the gene matches: 3. Germline V gene sequence: CDR1 SGDLS, CDR2 YYNGEE. The CDR3 is 15 amino acids. The CDR3 DNA follows: TGTGCCAGCAGCGGACGACTAGCGGGCACAGATACGCAGTATTTT. Translation: CASSGRLAGTDTQYF.

The chain carries TRBV5-6 and TRBJ2-5, with 12 bases aligning to TRBD1. Germline CDR1 and CDR2: SGHDT and YYEEEE. V gave up 0 bases and J gave up 4 bases; unmatched junction bases: 4. The CDR3 spans 16 residues. This CDR3 reads CASSLVGTGGVETQYF. The CDR3 DNA is TGTGCCAGCAGCTTGGTGGGGACAGGGGGCGTAGAGACCCAGTACTTC.

The chain has TRBV6-1 and TRBJ1-2, with 8 bases fitting TRBD1. The CDR3 contains 15 residues. Trimming removed 10 bases from V and 0 bases from J; junction bases left unmatched: 10. Germline loops: CDR1 MNHNS, CDR2 SASEGT. CDR3 nucleotides: TGTGCCACCCTCGGACAGGGCCCTGCTAACTATGGCTACACCTTC. As protein: CATLGQGPANYGYTF.

The chain is built from TRBV4-3 and TRBJ1-4, with a tentative D call TRBD1 (5 bases). This CDR3 contains 15 residues. In germline, CDR1 is LGHNA, CDR2 YSLEER. Trimming removed 2 bases at V and 1 base at J, with 8 bases between. The CDR3 protein is CASSQWRGTNEKLFF. The CDR3 DNA follows: TGCGCCAGCAGCCAATGGAGGGGAACTAATGAAAAACTGTTTTTT.

The chain joins TRBV5-1 to TRBJ2-5; possibly TRBD2 for D (7 bases). The CDR3 consists of 16 residues. V lost 1 base, J lost 5 bases, and 18 bases lay in between. CDR1 and CDR2 from the germline V gene are SGHRS and YFSETQ. The CDR3 region is CASSLSGRGPQETQYF. CDR3 DNA sequence: TGCGCCAGCAGCTTGTCTGGGCGGGGGCCGCAGGAGACCCAGTACTTC.

The chain has TRBV7-6 and TRBJ2-1; tentatively, D is TRBD1 (6 bases). Germline V lookup: CDR1 SGHVS, CDR2 FNYEAQ. The CDR3 consists of 14 residues. V dropped 5 bases and J dropped 7 bases, with 15 bases sitting between them. The CDR3 region has the DNA TGTGCCAGCAGCCGAAGCAGGGGTAGTAATGAGCAGTTCTTC. The encoded protein is CASSRSRGSNEQFF.

This sequence joins TRBV6-1 and TRBJ1-1; TRBD1 is a possible D gene (5 bases). Germline V gene sequence: CDR1 MNHNS, CDR2 SASEGT. CDR3 length equals 15 residues. V dropped 2 bases and J dropped 5 bases, with 15 bases sitting between them. This chain's CDR3 is CASSEQADSYTEAFF. CDR3 in DNA: TGTGCCAGCAGTGAACAGGCAGACAGTTATACTGAAGCTTTCTTT.

The chain uses TRBV7-9 and TRBJ1-2; TRBD1 might be the D (6 bases). V lost 1 base and J 8 bases, leaving 11 bases between the germline ends. Germline loops: CDR1 SEHNR, CDR2 FQNEAQ (reference sequence). CDR3 length: 13 amino acids. The CDR3, as DNA: TGTGCCAGCAGCTTAGGCGGGGGCAGGGGCTACACCTTC. Translating it yields CASSLGGGRGYTF.

The chain recombines TRBV6-5 with TRBJ2-7; maybe TRBD1 (5 bases). Trimming left V 0 bases short and J 5 bases short, with 17 bases between. The CDR3 contains 16 residues. Germline values: CDR1 MNHEY, CDR2 SVGAGI. This CDR3 is CASSYSWAGLRNEQYF. The CDR3 DNA reads as TGTGCCAGCAGTTACTCGTGGGCAGGGTTAAGGAACGAGCAGTACTTC.

The chain has TRBV11-2 and TRBJ1-5; D possibly corresponds to TRBD1 (5 bases). Trimming removed 1 base from V and 5 bases from J, with 6 bases in between. Germline V gives CDR1 SGHAT, CDR2 FQNNGV. This CDR3 is built from 13 residues. The chain's CDR3 is CASSLGDYQPQHF. DNA of the CDR3: TGTGCCAGCAGCTTAGGGGACTATCAGCCCCAGCATTTT.

J is TRBJ1-5 and V is TRBV6-6; TRBD1 agrees at 10 bases. Germline CDR1 and CDR2: MNHNY and SVGAGI (reference sequence). Trimming at V came to 7 bases and at J to 4 bases, leaving 7 bases not matched to a gene. The CDR3 is 15 residues long. CDR3 nucleotides: TGTGCCAGCACCTTCTCGGGACAGGGGAATCAGCCCCAGCATTTT. This translates into CASTFSGQGNQPQHF.

This chain connects TRBV7-2 to TRBJ2-7; 7 nucleotides agree with TRBD2. This CDR3 is 15 amino acids long. J lost 3 bases, V lost 3 bases, and 8 bases had no gene match. Germline V gives CDR1 SGHTA, CDR2 FQGNSA. CDR3 bases: TGTGCCAGCAGCTTCGGGTGGCTAGCGGTCTACGAGCAGTACTTC. This encodes CASSFGWLAVYEQYF. The full variable domain, completed using reference TRBV7-2 and TRBJ2-7, is GAGVSQSPSNKVTEKGKDVELRCDPISGHTALYWYRQSLGQGLEFLIYFQGNSAPDKSGLPSDRFSAERTGGSVSTLTIQRTQQEDSAVYLCASSFGWLAVYEQYFGPGTRLTVT.

The rearrangement uses TRBV9 and TRBJ2-2, with D possibly matching TRBD1 (5 bases). V dropped 4 bases and J dropped 0 bases, with 10 bases sitting between them. Germline V gives CDR1 SGDLS, CDR2 YYNGEE. The CDR3 is 15 residues long. In nucleotides, the CDR3 is TGTGCCAGCAGCCCTTGGACAACGAACACCGGGGAGCTGTTTTTT. It translates to CASSPWTTNTGELFF.

The gene calls are TRBV4-1 and TRBJ2-1; 7 nucleotides align to TRBD2. V was clipped by 1 base and J by 5 bases; unmatched bases: 11. The germline CDR1 and CDR2 sequences are MGHRA and YSYEKL. The CDR3 has 17 amino acids. CDR3 in DNA: TGCGCCAGCAGCCAAGCCTCAGGAGCTAGCGGCCACAATGAGCAGTTCTTC. Translated: CASSQASGASGHNEQFF.

This chain joins TRBV7-9 and TRBJ2-5, with D uncertain. The CDR3 loop spans 13 amino acids. The ends were cut back, 3 bases at V and 5 bases at J, with 10 bases in the middle. Germline CDR1 reads SEHNR; CDR2 reads FQNEAQ (reference sequence). The CDR3 here is CASSLGPRETQYF. CDR3 bases: TGTGCCAGCAGCTTGGGCCCCCGGGAGACCCAGTACTTC.

The gene calls are TRBV2 and TRBJ1-5; no clear D. This CDR3 contains 14 residues. Trimming shortened V by 8 bases and J by 1 base, and 12 bases separated the two germline ends. The germline gives CDR1 SNHLY, CDR2 FYNNEI. The DNA for the CDR3 is TGTGCCAGCCAAGGGAGGCAAAGCAATCAGCCCCAGCATTTT. This gives the protein CASQGRQSNQPQHF. The full variable domain, in which reference TRBV2 and TRBJ1-5 provide the parts outside the CDR3, is EPEVTQTPSHQVTQMGQEVILRCVPISNHLYFYWYRQILGQKVEFLVSFYNNEISEKSEIFDDQFSVERPDGSNFTLKIRSTKLEDSAMYFCASQGRQSNQPQHFGDGTRLSIL.

This clone has just one count. V and J are TRBV7-7 and TRBJ2-1; 8 nucleotides line up with TRBD2. Trimming took 3 bases from V and 6 from J; bases not matched to a gene: 7. Germline V gene sequence: CDR1 SSHAT, CDR2 FNYEAQ (reference sequence). The CDR3 is 15 amino acids. This CDR3 reads CASSFGGGPGNEQFF. The CDR3 DNA sequence: TGTGCCAGCAGCTTCGGGGGGGGTCCGGGCAATGAGCAGTTCTTC.

The chain is built from TRBV21-1 and TRBJ1-5; the table calls TRBD1, which could not be checked here. TRBV21-1 is a known pseudogene. This CDR3 comprises 15 residues. The CDR3 loop reads CARASGTGSNQPQHF. The CDR3 DNA is TGTGCCAGAGCCTCAGGGACAGGGAGTAATCAGCCCCAGCATTTT.

The rearrangement links TRBV15 to TRBJ2-7, with TRBD2 matching 10 bases. The V gene's germline CDR1 is LNHNV and CDR2 YYDKDF (reference sequence). The CDR3 runs to 14 residues. V was pared by 8 bases and J by 2 bases, with 6 bases of the junction left unmatched. CDR3 loop: CATGLAGDPYEQYF. The CDR3 DNA is TGTGCCACCGGCCTAGCGGGAGACCCCTACGAGCAGTACTTC. Combining the CDR3 with reference TRBV15 and TRBJ2-7 gives the whole variable domain DAMVIQNPRYQVTQFGKPVTLSCSQTLNHNVMYWYQQKSSQAPKLLFHYYDKDFNNEADTPDNFQSRRPNTSFCFLDIRSPGLGDTAMYLCATGLAGDPYEQYFGPGTRLTVT.

The genes are TRBV27 and TRBJ1-2; 7 bases match TRBD1. CDR3 size: 13 residues. Trimming at V came to 2 bases and at J to 7 bases, leaving 4 bases not matched to a gene. Germline V CDR1 and CDR2: MNHEY, SMNVEV (reference sequence). CDR3 protein: CASSLGGTVGYTF. The CDR3 DNA reads as TGTGCCAGCAGTTTAGGGGGGACAGTTGGCTACACCTTC.

The CDR3 DNA follows: TGTGCCAGCAGTGAAGAACAGGCCTACAATGAGCAGTTCTTC. Encoded protein: CASSEEQAYNEQFF. The chain couples TRBV2 to TRBJ2-1; a possible D gene is TRBD1 (5 bases). The germline gives CDR1 SNHLY, CDR2 FYNNEI. The CDR3 covers 14 residues. Trimming removed 1 base from V and 2 bases from J, with 6 bases in between. Using reference TRBV2 and TRBJ2-1 for the parts outside the CDR3, the full variable domain is EPEVTQTPSHQVTQMGQEVILRCVPISNHLYFYWYRQILGQKVEFLVSFYNNEISEKSEIFDDQFSVERPDGSNFTLKIRSTKLEDSAMYFCASSEEQAYNEQFFGPGTRLTVL.

V gene TRBV19 combines with J gene TRBJ2-2; possibly TRBD1 for D (6 bases). Germline assignment: CDR1 LNHDA and CDR2 SQIVND (reference sequence). CDR3 length: 15 amino acids. The V and J ends lost 3 bases and 0 bases respectively, with 8 bases between them. The CDR3 nucleotides read TGTGCCAGTAGTATCAGGGGCACGAACACCGGGGAGCTGTTTTTT. It encodes CASSIRGTNTGELFF.